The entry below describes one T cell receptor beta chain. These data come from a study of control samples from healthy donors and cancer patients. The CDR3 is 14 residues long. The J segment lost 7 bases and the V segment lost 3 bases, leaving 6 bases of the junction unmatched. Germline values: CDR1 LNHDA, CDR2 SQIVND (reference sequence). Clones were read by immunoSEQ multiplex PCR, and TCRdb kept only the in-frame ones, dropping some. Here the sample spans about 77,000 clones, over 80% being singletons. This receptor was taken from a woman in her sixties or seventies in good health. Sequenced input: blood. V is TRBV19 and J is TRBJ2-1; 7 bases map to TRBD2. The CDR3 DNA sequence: TGTGCCAGTAGTATCGGGGGGAGGTGGAATGAGCAGTTCTTC. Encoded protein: CASSIGGRWNEQFF. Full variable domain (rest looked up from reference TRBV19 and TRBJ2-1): DGGITQSPKYLFRKEGQNVTLSCEQNLNHDAMYWYRQDPGQGLRLIYYSQIVNDFQKGDIAEGYSVSREKKESFPLTVTSAQKNPTAFYLCASSIGGRWNEQFFGPGTRLTVL.